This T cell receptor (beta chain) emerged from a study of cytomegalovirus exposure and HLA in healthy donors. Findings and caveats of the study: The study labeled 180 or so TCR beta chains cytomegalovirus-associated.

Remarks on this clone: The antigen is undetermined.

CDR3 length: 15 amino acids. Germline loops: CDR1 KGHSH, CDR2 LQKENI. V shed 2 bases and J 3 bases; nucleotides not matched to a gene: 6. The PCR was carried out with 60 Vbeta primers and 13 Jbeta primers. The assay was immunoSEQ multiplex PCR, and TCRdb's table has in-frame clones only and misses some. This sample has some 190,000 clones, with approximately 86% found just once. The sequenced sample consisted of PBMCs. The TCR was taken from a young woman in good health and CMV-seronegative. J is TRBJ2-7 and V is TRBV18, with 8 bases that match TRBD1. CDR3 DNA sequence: TGTGCCAGCTCACCAACCGGGACAGGCGTCTACGAGCAGTACTTC. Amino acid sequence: CASSPTGTGVYEQYF.